This T cell receptor beta chain was identified in a study of shared clonotypes between healthy human individuals. Study-level results: The study drew on few donors, limiting represented genetic and exposure-history diversity.

Data came from immunoSEQ multiplex PCR; TCRdb stores just in-frame clones and leaves some out. The repertoire includes 560,000 or so clones, approximately 96% of them detected once, and approximately 0.12% sits in the top ten. Naive CD8 cells were CD45RO-negative, positively selected for CCR7, excluding terminally differentiated effector memory CD45RA+ cells. As regards this clone: Its specificity is unknown.

Per the germline V gene, CDR1 is MNHEY and CDR2 is SMNVEV (reference sequence). This CDR3 has 10 residues. Trimming cost V 6 bases and J 4 bases, with 3 bases left between them. J is TRBJ2-5 and V is TRBV27; the D is unclear. The specimen sequenced was naive CD8+ T cells sorted from blood. The receptor's source is a woman aged 25 to 39 in good health. The CDR3 DNA sequence: TGTGCCAGCAGCAGAGAGACCCAGTACTTC. Protein product: CASSRETQYF.